This T cell receptor (beta chain) was recorded in a study of metastatic and nonmetastatic thyroid tumors. Findings of the study overall: According to reports, the diversity of TCR beta was significantly higher in malignant thyroid tumors than in benign nodules, and this held in both blood and tumor samples.

With regard to this clone: As yet, its antigen is unknown.

The authors' processing: CDR3 was compared across clinicopathological groups, and the resulting differences were used to build a distant-metastasis classifier for papillary thyroid cancer. TCRdb re-processed the PCR reads through MiXCR. What appears here as the V and J calls and clone size reflects TCRdb's work, not the paper's. The data contain 37,000 or so clones, about a sixth of them singletons. Trimming cost V 2 bases and J 5 bases; bases outside gene matches: 7. CDR1 and CDR2 from the germline V gene are SGDLS and YYNGEE. The CDR3 has 14 residues. Not a single patient had been given any form of treatment at any point before undergoing thyroid surgery.

The V and J genes are TRBV9 and TRBJ2-7; 7 nucleotides align to TRBD1. The TCR sequence derives from a female donor with papillary thyroid cancer or a benign thyroid nodule (not recorded which). Some clones in this sample may be carry-over from other donors' samples. The material sequenced was blood. CDR3 sequence reads: CASSVGTEAHEQYF. The CDR3 DNA reads as TGTGCCAGCAGCGTCGGGACAGAGGCCCACGAGCAGTACTTC.